These T cell receptor beta chains were read from a single sample in a study of CD8 T cells in ankylosing spondylitis. A single record per CDR3 protein comes from TCRdb applying MiXCR to the 5' RACE reads. The repertoire holds a few hundred thousand distinct CDR3 sequences, with around 22% as singletons. The specimen was blood, either unsorted or a sorted T cell fraction (not recorded which). The receptors shown here come from a male donor with ankylosing spondylitis. Each CDR3 is given with its conserved first and last residue. D genes are given only for firm matches. Clone size is shown for a subset of rows, as once, few, many or a class of expanded clone.

v_call	clone_size	d_call	j_call	cdr3_aa	cdr3_nt
TRBV13	-	-	TRBJ2-3	CASSSEFGLSSDTQYF	TGTGCCAGCAGTTCAGAGTTTGGCCTTAGCTCAGATACGCAGTATTTT
TRBV20-1	few	TRBD2	TRBJ2-7	CSARVTSDEQYF	TGCAGTGCTAGAGTTACTAGCGACGAGCAGTACTTC
TRBV12-3/TRBV12-4	-	-	TRBJ1-5	CASSTSRGSNQPQHF	TGTGCCAGCAGTACTTCCAGGGGTAGCAATCAGCCCCAGCATTTT
TRBV29-1	few	-	TRBJ1-6	CSVSFTPNSPLHF	TGCAGCGTTTCTTTTACACCTAATTCACCCCTCCACTTT
TRBV2	-	-	TRBJ2-7	CASREKERVYVYEQYF	TGTGCCAGCAGAGAAAAAGAGAGGGTATACGTCTACGAGCAGTACTTC
TRBV29-1	few	-	TRBJ1-2	CSVLGGPLSQRHGYTF	TGCAGCGTTCTAGGGGGTCCCCTTTCGCAGCGGCATGGCTACACCTTC
TRBV6-1	many	-	TRBJ2-1	CASSEWTFPGSYNEQFF	TGTGCCAGCAGTGAATGGACCTTCCCCGGGTCCTACAATGAGCAGTTCTTC
TRBV20-1	few	-	TRBJ2-7	CSAFQPSGFYEQYF	TGCAGTGCTTTCCAGCCGTCAGGATTCTACGAGCAGTACTTC
TRBV20-1	-	TRBD1	TRBJ1-2	CSARFGTDYGYTF	TGCAGTGCTAGATTCGGGACAGACTATGGCTACACCTTC
TRBV20-1	-	-	TRBJ2-5	CSARDIGETQYF	TGCAGTGCTAGAGATATAGGGGAGACCCAGTACTTC
TRBV29-1	-	TRBD1	TRBJ1-2	CSLGTAYGYTF	TGCAGCCTCGGGACAGCTTATGGCTACACCTTC
TRBV2	few	-	TRBJ2-1	CASSVARSPGEQFF	TGTGCCAGCAGTGTAGCCCGGTCTCCGGGTGAGCAGTTCTTC
TRBV28	-	-	TRBJ1-6	CASSQIMGNNSPLHF	TGTGCCAGCAGCCAGATAATGGGGAATAATTCACCCCTCCACTTT
TRBV5-1	-	TRBD1	TRBJ2-3	CASSSTGQATQYF	TGCGCCAGCAGCTCGACGGGACAGGCTACGCAGTATTTT
TRBV29-1	-	-	TRBJ1-1	CSVGLGAANTEAFF	TGCAGCGTCGGCCTCGGGGCGGCGAACACTGAAGCTTTCTTT
TRBV4-1	-	TRBD2	TRBJ2-3	CASSPSWSGSGYTQYF	TGCGCCAGCAGCCCCAGTTGGAGCGGGAGTGGCTATACGCAGTATTTT
TRBV5-1	few	-	TRBJ2-5	CASSLAQLQETQYF	TGCGCCAGCAGCTTGGCCCAGCTCCAAGAGACCCAGTACTTC
TRBV20-1	-	-	TRBJ1-1	CSARDGRGNTEAFF	TGCAGTGCTAGAGATGGCAGGGGGAACACTGAAGCTTTCTTT